These 15 T cell receptor beta chains share one sample of origin, sequenced in a study of human T cells and chemical hapten exposure. Time point given: pre-sensitization, week 0. As for treatment: therapeutic diphenylcyclopropenone sensitization with weekly scalp DPC. TCRdb passed the RACE reads through MiXCR, listing each CDR3 protein once. The sample yields tens of thousands of distinct CDR3 sequences, nearly 10% seen once. The sample was whole blood, taken in connection with sensitization to the hapten diphenylcyclopropenone (DPC). The origin of the receptors is a woman in her 40s with alopecia areata. Some clones in this sample may be carry-over from other donors' samples.

The chain has TRBV20-1 and TRBJ2-1; TRBD1 might be the D (6 bases). The CDR3 consists of 14 residues. The germline V gene has CDR1 DFQATT and CDR2 SNEGSKA (reference sequence). With 1 base removed from V and 3 bases from J, the gap between germline ends came to 10 bases. The CDR3 loop is CSARGQGNYNEQFF. The CDR3, as DNA: TGCAGTGCTAGAGGGCAGGGGAACTACAATGAGCAGTTCTTC.

This rearrangement joins TRBV11-1 to TRBJ1-1; D call uncertain. V lost 5 bases and J 6 bases, leaving 10 bases between the germline ends. The CDR3 runs to 12 residues. The germline CDR1 and CDR2 sequences are SGHAT and FQDESV (reference sequence). CDR3 nucleotide sequence: TGTGCCAGCAGCACATTACCAGCTGAAGCTTTCTTT. Protein sequence: CASSTLPAEAFF. Using reference TRBV11-1 and TRBJ1-1 for the parts outside the CDR3, the full variable domain is EAEVAQSPRYKITEKSQAVAFWCDPISGHATLYWYRQILGQGPELLVQFQDESVVDDSQLPKDRFSAERLKGVDSTLKIQPAELGDSAMYLCASSTLPAEAFFGQGTRLTVV.

This CDR3 is CASSLRWATQYF. DNA of the CDR3: TGTGCCAGCAGTCTCAGGTGGGCTACGCAGTATTTT. The genes are TRBV28 and TRBJ2-3; D ambiguous. Between the trimmed V and J ends, which lost 5 bases and 8 bases, there was a span of 11 bases. The length of the CDR3 is 12 residues. CDR1 and CDR2 from the germline V gene are MDHEN and SYDVKM. Together with reference TRBV28 and TRBJ2-3, the CDR3 gives the full variable domain: DVKVTQSSRYLVKRTGEKVFLECVQDMDHENMFWYRQDPGLGLRLIYFSYDVKMKEKGDIPEGYSVSREKKERFSLILESASTNQTSMYLCASSLRWATQYFGPGTRLTVL.

This clonotype appeared a few times. This chain joins TRBV20-1 and TRBJ2-1; possibly TRBD1 or TRBD2 for D (7 bases each). CDR1 is DFQATT, CDR2 SNEGSKA, per germline (reference sequence). The CDR3 is 15 amino acids. V lost 5 bases to trimming and J lost 8 bases, with 22 bases between them. CDR3 sequence: CSALLPRGGMDEQFF. In DNA form, the CDR3 reads TGCAGTGCTCTTCTCCCCAGGGGGGGGATGGATGAGCAGTTCTTC.

This clonotype has more than one count but fewer than ten. The chain uses TRBV7-2 and TRBJ2-7; D not resolved. The V end was cut by 0 bases, the J end by 2 bases, with 8 bases between. The germline gives CDR1 SGHTA, CDR2 FQGNSA. The CDR3 spans 14 residues. The CDR3 loop is CASSLAEATYEQYF. As DNA, the CDR3 is TGTGCCAGCAGCTTAGCAGAGGCCACCTACGAGCAGTACTTC.

The chain combines TRBV20-1 with TRBJ1-5; D call uncertain. CDR3 length: 13 residues. Germline CDR1 is DFQATT and CDR2 is SNEGSKA (reference sequence). Trimming pared 3 bases from V and 3 bases from J, leaving 9 bases between. The CDR3 sequence: CSASTRSNQPQHF. CDR3 coding DNA: TGCAGTGCTAGTACCAGATCCAATCAGCCCCAGCATTTT.

This clonotype was recorded many times. This chain links TRBV18 with TRBJ1-1; D is possibly TRBD1 (6 bases). Deletions cut 6 bases from V and 0 bases from J, with 11 bases between. This CDR3 has 14 residues. Germline-derived CDR1 and CDR2 are KGHSH and LQKENI. The CDR3 nucleotides read TGTGCCAGCTCCACCAGGGGCATGAACACTGAAGCTTTCTTT. Translated, it gives CASSTRGMNTEAFF.

This clonotype has at least ten counts. V gene TRBV29-1 combines with J gene TRBJ1-4; 7 bases are shared with TRBD1. The CDR3 sequence is 13 residues long. V shed 3 bases and J 8 bases; nucleotides not matched to a gene: 6. The germline CDR1 and CDR2 sequences are SQVTM and ANQGSEA. In DNA, the CDR3 is TGCAGCGTTGAGCGACAGGGAGGAGAAAAACTGTTTTTT. Encoded protein: CSVERQGGEKLFF.

Many counts were recorded for this clonotype. V gene TRBV4-2 combines with J gene TRBJ2-3, with a weak D call TRBD2 (6 bases). The CDR3 covers 16 residues. Trimming cost V 0 bases and J 4 bases, with 14 bases left between them. Germline V gives CDR1 LGHNA, CDR2 YNFKEQ. The CDR3 sequence: CASSQEDSGSPDTQYF. The CDR3 nucleotides are TGTGCCAGCAGCCAAGAGGATAGCGGAAGCCCAGATACGCAGTATTTT.

About this clonotype itself: A read error may explain this, as a much larger clone is one base away. The rearrangement joins TRBV12-3 or TRBV12-4 to TRBJ1-5, with unresolved D. The CDR3 length is 13 residues. Here the CDR3 reads CASSLSSNQPQQF. In DNA, the CDR3 is TGTGCCAGCAGTTTGAGTAGCAATCAGCCCCAGCAATTT.

This clonotype came up a few times. V is TRBV18 and J is TRBJ2-7; TRBD1 or TRBD2 may be the D gene (5 bases each). V was clipped by 2 bases and J by 3 bases, with 11 bases between them. CDR3 length equals 14 residues. Germline CDR1 is KGHSH and CDR2 is LQKENI. The CDR3 sequence is CASSPGGSFYEQYF. The CDR3 nucleotides are TGTGCCAGCTCACCAGGGGGAAGTTTCTACGAGCAGTACTTC.

The table lists this clonotype with many counts. The V gene is TRBV19, the J gene TRBJ1-5, with D maybe TRBD1 (6 bases). The CDR3 length is 16 residues. Germline V gene lookup returns CDR1 LNHDA and CDR2 SQIVND (reference sequence). V was shortened by 5 bases and J by 5 bases, with 19 bases between the two germline ends. The CDR3: CASSGGTGQLYQPQHF. DNA of the CDR3: TGTGCCAGTAGTGGGGGGACGGGACAACTTTATCAGCCCCAGCATTTT.

This clonotype was observed a few times. The V and J genes are TRBV7-3 and TRBJ2-1; D gene uncertain. CDR3 length: 13 residues. Germline V lookup: CDR1 SGHTA, CDR2 FQGTGA. The V end was cut by 5 bases, the J end by 0 bases, with 5 bases between. The CDR3 nucleotides read TGTGCCAGCAGCATCTCCTCCTACAATGAGCAGTTCTTC. The encoded protein is CASSISSYNEQFF.

Many counts were recorded for this clonotype. The CDR3 DNA follows: TGTGCCTTGAGGTTGGAGGGGAGTTTATGGGAAAAACTGTTTTTT. This encodes CALRLEGSLWEKLFF. V and J are TRBV12-3 or TRBV12-4 and TRBJ1-4; TRBD1 is a possible D gene (5 bases). V was clipped by 11 bases and J by 8 bases, with 24 bases between them. This CDR3 has 15 residues.

A few counts support this clonotype. The chain carries TRBV6-6 and TRBJ1-2, with D possibly matching TRBD1 (6 bases). V dropped 5 bases and J dropped 1 base, with 14 bases sitting between them. CDR3 length equals 15 residues. Germline CDR1 and CDR2: MNHNY and SVGAGI (reference sequence). The CDR3 region is CASSPGQGLNYGYTF. In DNA, the CDR3 is TGTGCCAGCAGTCCGGGACAAGGTCTTAACTATGGCTACACCTTC.